This TCR beta chain appears in the sequencing data of a study of monozygotic twins with cystic fibrosis. Overall study: With around 14 PCR cycles, barcoded libraries came from approximately 2.8 micrograms of fragmented DNA.

Sequenced by immunoSEQ multiplex PCR; TCRdb stores in-frame clones only, minus some. The repertoire includes some 33,000 clones, about 93% of them detected once, and about 0.2% sits in the top ten. Regarding the study as a whole: Median Simpson clonality of 0.0095 suggested naive T cells predominated. In this small cohort, shared CDR3 numbers showed no association with age, concordance or disease severity. Co-twins had the most similar V usage for 13 of 16 pairs, J for 8.

Of note for this clone: Its specificity is not known.

From germline, CDR1 is SGDLS and CDR2 YYNGEE. The CDR3 is made up of 15 amino acids. J gave up 2 bases and V 7 bases, and 8 bases lay outside the gene matches. The gene calls are TRBV9 and TRBJ2-5, with 10 bases identical to TRBD2. The sequenced material came from blood. This TCR was recovered from a boy younger than 10 with cystic fibrosis. CDR3 DNA sequence: TGTGCCAGCGCCCAAGGACTAGCGGCTCAAGAGACCCAGTACTTC. Protein product: CASAQGLAAQETQYF.